One and the same sample provided the 15 T cell receptor beta chains below, sequenced in a study of Ad26.COV2.S vaccination and SARS-CoV-2 variants. TCRdb's table, derived via immunoSEQ multiplex PCR, lists solely in-frame clones and lacks some. The data show around 370,000 clones, about 90% seen once. The sample was peripheral blood, taken after recovery from COVID-19. Receptor source: a human donor who had recovered from COVID-19.

This chain links TRBV19 with TRBJ1-3; TRBD1 agrees at 9 bases. The J segment lost 0 bases and the V segment lost 5 bases, leaving 8 bases of the junction unmatched. This CDR3 comprises 17 residues. Per the germline V gene, CDR1 is LNHDA and CDR2 is SQIVND (reference sequence). The CDR3, as DNA: TGTGCCAGTAGTCCTCGGACAGGGGCAGACTCTGGAAACACCATATATTTT. Translated: CASSPRTGADSGNTIYF. Complete variable domain (other parts from reference TRBV19 and TRBJ1-3): DGGITQSPKYLFRKEGQNVTLSCEQNLNHDAMYWYRQDPGQGLRLIYYSQIVNDFQKGDIAEGYSVSREKKESFPLTVTSAQKNPTAFYLCASSPRTGADSGNTIYFGEGSWLTVV.

This clone was recorded once. The CDR3 sequence is CASSSTGTREKLFF. The CDR3 DNA reads as TGTGCCAGTAGTTCTACAGGGACTAGAGAAAAACTGTTTTTT. The chain has TRBV19 and TRBJ1-4, with a tentative D call TRBD1 (6 bases). The germline V gene encodes CDR1 LNHDA and CDR2 SQIVND (reference sequence). Trimming took 5 bases from V and 8 from J, leaving 15 bases between them. The CDR3 has 14 amino acids.

The V call is TRBV20-1, the J call TRBJ2-1; D perhaps matches TRBD1 (5 bases). V was clipped by 3 bases and J by 5 bases, with 11 bases between them. The CDR3 loop spans 13 amino acids. Per germline, CDR1 DFQATT and CDR2 SNEGSKA (reference sequence). The DNA of the CDR3 is TGCAGTGCTAGTTTCAGGGCGCACAATGAGCAGTTCTTC. Residues: CSASFRAHNEQFF.

The chain joins TRBV24-1 to TRBJ2-5; 11 bases fit TRBD2. The germline V gene encodes CDR1 KGHDR and CDR2 SFDVKD. There are 17 residues in the CDR3. With 7 bases clipped from V and 5 bases from J, the junction kept 14 bases outside the gene matches. The DNA for the CDR3 is TGTGCCACCAGAGTAGCGGGGGGGGCCGCGAGGTCGGAGACCCAGTACTTC. It yields the protein CATRVAGGAARSETQYF.

The table lists this clone with a count of one. The chain joins TRBV5-1 to TRBJ1-3; D remains ambiguous. Between the trimmed V and J ends, which lost 5 bases and 4 bases, there was a span of 10 bases. The CDR3 covers 13 residues. Germline V lookup: CDR1 SGHRS, CDR2 YFSETQ. Here the CDR3 reads CASSAGYGNTIYF. CDR3 nucleotide sequence: TGCGCCAGCAGTGCGGGATACGGAAACACCATATATTTT.

The chain combines TRBV6-2 or TRBV6-3 with TRBJ1-5, with 9 positions matching TRBD1. V trimming: 2 bases; J trimming: 4 bases; junction bases outside the gene matches: 9. Germline CDR1 MNHEY, CDR2 SVGEGT. The CDR3 spans 17 residues. CDR3 sequence reads: CASSYRPGQGFNQPQHF. The CDR3 DNA reads as TGTGCCAGCAGTTACCGGCCTGGACAGGGGTTTAATCAGCCCCAGCATTTT.

This chain uses TRBV7-2 with TRBJ1-5; possibly TRBD1 for D (6 bases). The V gene lost 5 bases and the J gene lost 7 bases, with 24 bases spanning the gap. This CDR3 is built from 17 residues. CDR1 and CDR2 from the germline V gene are SGHTA and FQGNSA. CDR3 sequence reads: CASSPPPGRGLGQPQHF. The DNA for the CDR3 is TGTGCCAGCAGCCCCCCCCCGGGCAGGGGCTTGGGCCAGCCCCAGCATTTT. Together with reference TRBV7-2 and TRBJ1-5, the CDR3 gives the full variable domain: GAGVSQSPSNKVTEKGKDVELRCDPISGHTALYWYRQSLGQGLEFLIYFQGNSAPDKSGLPSDRFSAERTGGSVSTLTIQRTQQEDSAVYLCASSPPPGRGLGQPQHFGDGTRLSIL.

The CDR3 is CASSYSTANSPLHF. CDR3 nucleotides: TGTGCCAGCAGTTACTCGACGGCTAATTCACCCCTCCACTTT. V usage is TRBV6-5 and J usage is TRBJ1-6; D gene unclear. CDR3 length equals 14 residues. The germline CDR1 and CDR2 sequences are MNHEY and SVGAGI. V shed 0 bases and J shed 6 bases, with 6 bases lying between them.

This chain links TRBV10-1 with TRBJ2-1, with 8 bases matching TRBD2. Germline CDR1 reads WNHNN; CDR2 reads SYGVQD (reference sequence). V dropped 5 bases and J dropped 5; count of bases not matched to a gene: 5. The CDR3 extends over 14 amino acids. CDR3 loop: CASSLGLVNNEQFF. The CDR3 DNA sequence: TGCGCCAGCAGTTTGGGACTAGTAAACAATGAGCAGTTCTTC.

This chain links TRBV24-1 with TRBJ1-2; 7 nucleotides agree with TRBD1. Germline values: CDR1 KGHDR, CDR2 SFDVKD. This CDR3 spans 15 amino acids. Germline trimming cut 4 bases from V and 7 bases from J; bases unmatched to any gene: 11. The CDR3 loop reads CATSDPPGGSGGYTF. In DNA, the CDR3 is TGTGCCACCAGTGACCCTCCAGGGGGAAGTGGTGGCTACACCTTC.

Here the CDR3 reads CASMERTAMNTEAFF. The CDR3 bases are TGTGCCAGCATGGAACGGACAGCAATGAACACTGAAGCTTTCTTT. The chain carries TRBV2 and TRBJ1-1, with a possible D match to TRBD1 (6 bases). Per germline, CDR1 SNHLY and CDR2 FYNNEI. V was clipped by 7 bases and J by 0 bases, with 15 bases between them. The CDR3 is 15 residues long.

The rearrangement joins TRBV12-3 or TRBV12-4 to TRBJ1-1; possible D gene TRBD1, 5 bases. This CDR3 is 13 amino acids long. Trimming cost V 4 bases and J 3 bases, with 9 bases left between them. CDR3 protein: CASSSVGDTEAFF. The DNA for the CDR3 is TGTGCCAGCAGTTCCGTGGGGGACACTGAAGCTTTCTTT.

The rearrangement uses TRBV4-3 and TRBJ2-1; weak D call: TRBD1 (6 bases). V was clipped by 0 bases and J by 7 bases, with 16 bases between them. The CDR3 is 16 residues long. The germline CDR1 and CDR2 sequences are LGHNA and YSLEER. The CDR3 bases are TGCGCCAGCAGCCAAGAGGGGGCAGGGAATTTTAATGAGCAGTTCTTC. It specifies CASSQEGAGNFNEQFF.

The chain joins TRBV9 to TRBJ1-2; no firm D call. Germline values: CDR1 SGDLS, CDR2 YYNGEE. This CDR3 has 16 amino acids. V lost 0 bases and J 0 bases, leaving 12 bases between the germline ends. As DNA, the CDR3 is TGTGCCAGCAGCGTAGGCGTTACAGCTTCTAACTATGGCTACACCTTC. Its protein is CASSVGVTASNYGYTF.

The chain uses TRBV3-1 (or the pseudogene TRBV3-2) and TRBJ1-2, with D uncertain. The CDR3 contains 14 residues. Germline-derived CDR1 and CDR2 are LGHDT and YNNKEL (reference sequence). V dropped 2 bases and J dropped 7 bases, with 14 bases sitting between them. The CDR3 loop is CASSQTPLPGGYTF. The CDR3 coding sequence is TGTGCCAGCAGCCAAACACCCCTTCCTGGTGGCTACACCTTC.